The sequence of this T cell receptor (beta chain) was determined in a study of blood T cells in healthy people across ages. Findings of the study overall: Comparison with aged donors showed that long-lived donors had more naive CD4+ cells and higher diversity.

Researchers collected roughly 10 milliliters of peripheral blood from every single donor. Every sample yielded at least 7 million isolated PBMCs. A second 7 to 11 cycle PCR used barcoded and J-beta primers. Tagging of each cDNA molecule was performed by a template-switch adaptor with 12 random nucleotides. TCRdb processed the 5' RACE reads anew with MiXCR; each CDR3 protein has one entry. Here the sample spans 1.5 million to 2 million distinct CDR3 sequences, approximately 28% being singletons. Germline CDR1 and CDR2: MDHEN and SYDVKM. V was clipped by 5 bases and J by 5 bases; unmatched bases: 10. The CDR3 runs 15 residues. About this clonotype: The target antigen is unknown.

This TCR derives from a woman in her thirties in good health. Sequenced input: blood. The chain employs TRBV28 and TRBJ2-7; 9 bases line up with TRBD2. The CDR3 nucleotides are TGTGCCAGCAGTCGAGAGGGACTAGCTGTGGACGAGCAGTACTTC. It translates to CASSREGLAVDEQYF. Using reference TRBV28 and TRBJ2-7 for the parts outside the CDR3, the full variable domain is DVKVTQSSRYLVKRTGEKVFLECVQDMDHENMFWYRQDPGLGLRLIYFSYDVKMKEKGDIPEGYSVSREKKERFSLILESASTNQTSMYLCASSREGLAVDEQYFGPGTRLTVT.